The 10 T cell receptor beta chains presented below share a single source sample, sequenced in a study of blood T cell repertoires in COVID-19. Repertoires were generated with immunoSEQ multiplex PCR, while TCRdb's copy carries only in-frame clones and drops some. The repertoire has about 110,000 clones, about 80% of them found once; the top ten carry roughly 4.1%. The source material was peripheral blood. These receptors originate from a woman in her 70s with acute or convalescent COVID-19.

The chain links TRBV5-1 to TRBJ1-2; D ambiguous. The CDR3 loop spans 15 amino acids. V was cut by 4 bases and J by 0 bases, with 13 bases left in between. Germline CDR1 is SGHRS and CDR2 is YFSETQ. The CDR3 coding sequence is TGCGCCAGCAGCCCGGGGAGGGTCGCTAACTATGGCTACACCTTC. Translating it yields CASSPGRVANYGYTF. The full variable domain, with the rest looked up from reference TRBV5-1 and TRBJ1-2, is KAGVTQTPRYLIKTRGQQVTLSCSPISGHRSVSWYQQTPGQGLQFLFEYFSETQRNKGNFPGRFSGRQFSNSRSEMNVSTLELGDSALYLCASSPGRVANYGYTFGSGTRLTVV.

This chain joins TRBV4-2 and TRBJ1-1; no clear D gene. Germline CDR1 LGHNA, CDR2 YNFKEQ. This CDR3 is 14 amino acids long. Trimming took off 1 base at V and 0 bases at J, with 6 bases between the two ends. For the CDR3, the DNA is TGTGCCAGCAGCCAAGCACGGGTGAACACTGAAGCTTTCTTT. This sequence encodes CASSQARVNTEAFF.

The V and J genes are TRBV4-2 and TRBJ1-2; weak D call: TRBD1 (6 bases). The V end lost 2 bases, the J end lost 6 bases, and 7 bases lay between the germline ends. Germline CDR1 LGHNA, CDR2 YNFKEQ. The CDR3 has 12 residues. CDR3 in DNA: TGTGCCAGCAGCCAAACAGGGAATGGCTACACCTTC. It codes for CASSQTGNGYTF.

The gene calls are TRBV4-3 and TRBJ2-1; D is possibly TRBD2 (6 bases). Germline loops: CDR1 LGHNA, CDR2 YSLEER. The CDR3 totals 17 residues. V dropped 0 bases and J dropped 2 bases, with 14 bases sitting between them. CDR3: CASSQDQAGGTYNEQFF. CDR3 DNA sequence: TGCGCCAGCAGCCAAGATCAGGCCGGGGGAACCTACAATGAGCAGTTCTTC.

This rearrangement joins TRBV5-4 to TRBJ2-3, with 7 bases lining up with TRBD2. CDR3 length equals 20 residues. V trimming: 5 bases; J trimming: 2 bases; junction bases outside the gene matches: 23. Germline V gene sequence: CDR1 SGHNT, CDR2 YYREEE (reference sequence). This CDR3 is CASRLKSSGLPSPNTDTQYF. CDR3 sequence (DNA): TGTGCCAGCAGGTTAAAATCTAGCGGCCTGCCCTCGCCGAACACAGATACGCAGTATTTT. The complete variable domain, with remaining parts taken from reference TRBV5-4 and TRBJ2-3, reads ETGVTQSPTHLIKTRGQQVTLRCSSQSGHNTVSWYQQALGQGPQFIFQYYREEENGRGNFPPRFSGLQFPNYSSELNVNALELDDSALYLCASRLKSSGLPSPNTDTQYFGPGTRLTVL.

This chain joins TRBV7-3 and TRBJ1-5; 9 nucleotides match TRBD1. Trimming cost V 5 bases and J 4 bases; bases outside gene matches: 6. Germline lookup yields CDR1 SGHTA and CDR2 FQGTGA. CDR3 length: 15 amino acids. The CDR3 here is CASSATGGSNQPQHF. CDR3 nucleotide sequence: TGTGCCAGCAGCGCGACAGGGGGGTCAAATCAGCCCCAGCATTTT.

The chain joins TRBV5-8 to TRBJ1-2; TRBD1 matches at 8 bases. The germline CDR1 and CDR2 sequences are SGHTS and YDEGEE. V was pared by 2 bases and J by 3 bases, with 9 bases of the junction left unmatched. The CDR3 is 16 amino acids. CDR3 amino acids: CASSFRFGQGDYGYTF. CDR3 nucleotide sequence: TGTGCCAGCAGCTTTCGTTTCGGACAGGGAGACTATGGCTACACCTTC.

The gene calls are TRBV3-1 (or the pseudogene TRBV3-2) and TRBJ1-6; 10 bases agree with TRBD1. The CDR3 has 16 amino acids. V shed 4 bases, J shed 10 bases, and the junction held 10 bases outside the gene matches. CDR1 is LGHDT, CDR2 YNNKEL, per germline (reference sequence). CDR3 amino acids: CASSRPGQGTRSPLHF. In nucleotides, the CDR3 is TGTGCCAGCAGCCGTCCGGGACAGGGGACGCGATCACCCCTCCACTTT.

The CDR3 spells CASSRENYGYTF. CDR3 DNA sequence: TGCGCCAGCAGCCGGGAGAACTATGGCTACACCTTC. The chain employs TRBV4-1 and TRBJ1-2; no clear D. V was trimmed by 4 bases and J by 2 bases, leaving 5 bases between them. The CDR3 is 12 amino acids. Per germline, CDR1 MGHRA and CDR2 YSYEKL.

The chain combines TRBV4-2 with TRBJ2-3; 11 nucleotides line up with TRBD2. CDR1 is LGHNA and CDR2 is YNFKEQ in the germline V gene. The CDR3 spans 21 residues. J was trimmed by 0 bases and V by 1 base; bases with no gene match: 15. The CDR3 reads CASSQGTGGLAALSSTDTQYF. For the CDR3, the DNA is TGTGCCAGCAGCCAAGGTACGGGGGGACTAGCGGCCCTGTCTAGCACAGATACGCAGTATTTT.